The rows below give T cell receptor beta chains drawn from one sample of a study of T cells after yellow fever vaccination. TCRdb ran MiXCR on the 5' RACE reads and lists one entry per CDR3 protein. The table records 180,000 or so distinct CDR3 sequences, around 10% of them present only once. The sequenced sample was CD8+ T cells sorted from PBMCs, obtained 15 days after the yellow fever booster vaccination. The receptors stem from a man between 18 and 35 years old who received the YFV17D yellow fever vaccine. The CDR3 runs from the conserved cysteine through the conserved F or W. The order of the fields is CDR3 DNA, CDR3 protein, V gene, J gene, clone size, D gene. A D gene is named only where the DNA matches it firmly. The size entry is marked missing in some rows and otherwise reads once, few, many or a size class.

cdr3_nt: TGTGCCAGCAGTGAAAGCAACACCGGGGAGCTGTTTTTT; cdr3_aa: CASSESNTGELFF; v_call: TRBV2; j_call: TRBJ2-2; clone_size: few; d_call: -
cdr3_nt: TGTGCCAGCAGCTCCCCCGTTGAAGCAAGTACTAGCACAGATACGCAGTATTTT; cdr3_aa: CASSSPVEASTSTDTQYF; v_call: TRBV13; j_call: TRBJ2-3; clone_size: few; d_call: -
cdr3_nt: TGCGCCAGCAGCCAAACGGGACAGGGATTAGGGTATACTGAAGCTTTCTTT; cdr3_aa: CASSQTGQGLGYTEAFF; v_call: TRBV4-3; j_call: TRBJ1-1; clone_size: few; d_call: TRBD1
cdr3_nt: TGTGCCAGCAGCTTGCCTCGAGCGGGGGGGTATAAAGAGCAGTTCTTC; cdr3_aa: CASSLPRAGGYKEQFF; v_call: TRBV7-2; j_call: TRBJ2-1; clone_size: few; d_call: TRBD2
cdr3_nt: TGTGCCAGCAGCTCGCGGGGGATCTACAGGGCCCAAGAGACCCAGTACTTC; cdr3_aa: CASSSRGIYRAQETQYF; v_call: TRBV7-9; j_call: TRBJ2-5; clone_size: few; d_call: -
cdr3_nt: TGTGCCTGCACTGGGACATTTGGCTACACCTTC; cdr3_aa: CACTGTFGYTF; v_call: TRBV30; j_call: TRBJ1-2; clone_size: -; d_call: -
cdr3_nt: TGCGCCAGCAGCCGAGCGGGGGGACTCTCCTACAATGAGCAGTTCTTC; cdr3_aa: CASSRAGGLSYNEQFF; v_call: TRBV4-1; j_call: TRBJ2-1; clone_size: -; d_call: TRBD2
cdr3_nt: TGTGCCAGCAGTGAAGGTCAGGGGGACACCGGGGAGCTGTTTTTT; cdr3_aa: CASSEGQGDTGELFF; v_call: TRBV25-1; j_call: TRBJ2-2; clone_size: many; d_call: TRBD1
cdr3_nt: TGCGCCAGCAGCCAAGAGGTGGGACTGGGCACAGATACGCAGTATTTT; cdr3_aa: CASSQEVGLGTDTQYF; v_call: TRBV4-3; j_call: TRBJ2-3; clone_size: many; d_call: -
cdr3_nt: TGTGCCAGCAGTTACGATGGGGGCGGTGGGTATGGCTACACCTTC; cdr3_aa: CASSYDGGGGYGYTF; v_call: TRBV6-6; j_call: TRBJ1-2; clone_size: -; d_call: -
cdr3_nt: TGCGCCAGCAGCCAAGATCCCGGTGGAGGTGGCTACACCTTC; cdr3_aa: CASSQDPGGGGYTF; v_call: TRBV4-1; j_call: TRBJ1-2; clone_size: -; d_call: -
cdr3_nt: TGTGCCAGCAGTGAAGCTTTGGCGGGGGGGCGTGAGCAGTTCTTC; cdr3_aa: CASSEALAGGREQFF; v_call: TRBV2; j_call: TRBJ2-1; clone_size: -; d_call: TRBD2
cdr3_nt: TGCAGTGCTAGAGCCGGGACTAGAAGCTACGAGCAGTACTTC; cdr3_aa: CSARAGTRSYEQYF; v_call: TRBV20-1; j_call: TRBJ2-7; clone_size: many; d_call: TRBD2
cdr3_nt: TGCGCCAGCAGCCTCGGCGGGGGCGCCAACACTGAAGCTTTCTTT; cdr3_aa: CASSLGGGANTEAFF; v_call: TRBV4-1; j_call: TRBJ1-1; clone_size: few; d_call: -